The rows below give T cell receptor beta chains drawn from one sample of a study of CD8 T cells in Susac syndrome. TCRdb reprocessed the immunoSEQ multiplex PCR reads with MiXCR, giving one entry per CDR3 protein. This sample yields approximately 210,000 distinct CDR3 sequences, of which less than 95% are seen a single time; under 0.2% belongs to the top ten. Sample: CD4+ T cells from PBMCs. Receptor source: a human donor with Susac syndrome. Each CDR3 is given with its conserved first and last residue. The order of the fields is clone size, J gene, V gene, D gene, CDR3 protein, CDR3 DNA. D genes are given only for firm matches. For some rows the clone size is stated as once, few or many, or as a class when expanded; others skip it.

size: NA
J: TRBJ1-1
V: TRBV7-3
D: NA
CDR3: CASSATRQAEAFF
DNA: TGTGCCAGCAGCGCGACCCGGCAGGCCGAAGCTTTCTTT

size: once
J: TRBJ1-2
V: TRBV9
D: NA
CDR3: CASSATLDYGYTF
DNA: TGTGCCAGCAGCGCAACACTTGACTATGGCTACACCTTC

size: NA
J: TRBJ1-6
V: TRBV30
D: NA
CDR3: CAWSRGGGRSPLHF
DNA: TGTGCCTGGAGTAGAGGCGGCGGTAGGTCACCCCTCCACTTT

size: NA
J: TRBJ2-5
V: TRBV19
D: NA
CDR3: CASSMGEETQYF
DNA: TGTGCCAGTAGTATGGGGGAGGAGACCCAGTACTTC

size: few
J: TRBJ1-5
V: TRBV7-9
D: NA
CDR3: CASSLSGNQPQHF
DNA: TGTGCCAGCAGCTTAAGTGGGAATCAGCCCCAGCATTTT

size: NA
J: TRBJ2-2
V: TRBV20-1
D: NA
CDR3: CSAHWGGNTGELFF
DNA: TGCAGTGCTCACTGGGGGGGCAACACCGGGGAGCTGTTTTTT

size: NA
J: TRBJ2-5
V: TRBV20-1
D: TRBD2
CDR3: CSARDGGSGGQETQYF
DNA: TGCAGTGCTAGAGATGGTGGGTCGGGGGGTCAAGAGACCCAGTACTTC

size: NA
J: TRBJ1-2
V: TRBV5-6
D: TRBD1
CDR3: CASSLAVRGLGYTF
DNA: TGTGCCAGCAGCTTGGCGGTCAGGGGGCTGGGCTACACCTTC

size: NA
J: TRBJ1-1
V: TRBV19
D: NA
CDR3: CASSVGTVNTEAFF
DNA: TGTGCCAGTAGTGTCGGGACGGTGAACACTGAAGCTTTCTTT

size: NA
J: TRBJ1-5
V: TRBV6-2/TRBV6-3
D: NA
CDR3: CASSYDEGPRPQHF
DNA: TGTGCCAGCAGTTACGATGAGGGCCCCCGGCCCCAGCATTTT

size: NA
J: TRBJ2-2
V: TRBV20-1
D: TRBD1
CDR3: CSASSGGLNGELFF
DNA: TGCAGTGCTAGTTCAGGGGGCCTTAACGGGGAGCTGTTTTTT

size: NA
J: TRBJ1-6
V: TRBV4-3
D: NA
CDR3: CASSQDLLGHSPLHF
DNA: TGCGCCAGCAGCCAAGATCTTCTTGGGCATTCACCCCTCCACTTT

size: NA
J: TRBJ2-3
V: TRBV20-1
D: NA
CDR3: CSAWGLGTADSTDTQYF
DNA: TGCAGTGCTTGGGGATTGGGGACTGCGGATAGCACAGATACGCAGTATTTT

size: NA
J: TRBJ1-4
V: TRBV5-4
D: TRBD1
CDR3: CAIRDRGGEKLFF
DNA: TGTGCCATCAGGGACAGGGGCGGTGAAAAACTGTTTTTT

size: NA
J: TRBJ1-4
V: TRBV5-1
D: NA
CDR3: CASSLSGQSNEKLFF
DNA: TGCGCCAGCAGCTTGTCTGGGCAAAGTAATGAAAAACTGTTTTTT

size: NA
J: TRBJ2-5
V: TRBV15
D: NA
CDR3: CATSRELRQELKTQYF
DNA: TGTGCCACCAGCAGAGAATTGAGACAGGAATTAAAGACCCAGTACTTC

size: NA
J: TRBJ2-7
V: TRBV11-2
D: NA
CDR3: CASSLGRVEQYF
DNA: TGTGCCAGCAGCTTAGGAAGGGTCGAGCAGTACTTC

size: NA
J: TRBJ2-4
V: TRBV7-8
D: NA
CDR3: CASSLTLAKNIQYF
DNA: TGTGCCAGCAGCTTAACACTAGCCAAAAACATTCAGTACTTC

size: NA
J: TRBJ2-7
V: TRBV12-3/TRBV12-4
D: NA
CDR3: CASSLSGRRGAEQYF
DNA: TGTGCCAGCAGTTTGTCAGGGCGCAGGGGCGCCGAGCAGTACTTC

size: NA
J: TRBJ2-1
V: TRBV12-3/TRBV12-4
D: NA
CDR3: CASRSTDNEQFF
DNA: TGTGCCAGCAGATCGACAGACAATGAGCAGTTCTTC

size: NA
J: TRBJ1-4
V: TRBV25-1
D: NA
CDR3: CASSDIGVGPAEKLFF
DNA: TGTGCCAGCAGTGATATTGGTGTCGGGCCGGCTGAAAAACTGTTTTTT

size: NA
J: TRBJ2-4
V: TRBV6-1
D: NA
CDR3: CASSVTVGGYAKNIQYF
DNA: TGTGCCAGCAGTGTTACGGTTGGGGGATACGCCAAAAACATTCAGTACTTC

size: NA
J: TRBJ1-5
V: TRBV19
D: TRBD1
CDR3: CASSTDQGGSNQPQHF
DNA: TGTGCCAGTAGTACCGACCAGGGGGGAAGCAATCAGCCCCAGCATTTT

size: NA
J: TRBJ2-3
V: TRBV7-2
D: NA
CDR3: CASSSIRGGSTDTQYF
DNA: TGTGCCAGCAGCTCCATTCGAGGCGGGAGCACAGATACGCAGTATTTT

size: NA
J: TRBJ1-5
V: TRBV11-2
D: TRBD1
CDR3: CASSAGTEDQPQHF
DNA: TGTGCCAGCAGCGCCGGGACAGAGGATCAGCCCCAGCATTTT

size: few
J: TRBJ2-7
V: TRBV6-2/TRBV6-3
D: NA
CDR3: CASSQNWDGTPYEQYF
DNA: TGTGCCAGCAGCCAAAATTGGGACGGAACACCCTACGAGCAGTACTTC

size: NA
J: TRBJ2-5
V: TRBV28
D: TRBD1
CDR3: CASSLLRGLETQYF
DNA: TGTGCCAGCAGTTTATTAAGGGGGCTGGAGACCCAGTACTTC

size: NA
J: TRBJ2-3
V: TRBV30
D: NA
CDR3: CAWRRGASTDTQYF
DNA: TGTGCCTGGAGACGGGGGGCGAGCACAGATACGCAGTATTTT

size: NA
J: TRBJ2-4
V: TRBV4-2
D: NA
CDR3: CASRPTGTEIAIQYF
DNA: TGTGCCAGCAGACCTACCGGGACGGAAATTGCCATTCAGTACTTC

size: NA
J: TRBJ1-1
V: TRBV2
D: NA
CDR3: CATRLWSNTEAFF
DNA: TGTGCCACCCGACTGTGGTCGAACACTGAAGCTTTCTTT

size: NA
J: TRBJ2-1
V: TRBV15
D: NA
CDR3: CAKGGNEQFF
DNA: TGTGCCAAGGGGGGCAATGAGCAGTTCTTC

size: NA
J: TRBJ2-2
V: TRBV30
D: NA
CDR3: CAWGGAGELFF
DNA: TGTGCCTGGGGCGGGGCCGGGGAGCTGTTTTTT

size: NA
J: TRBJ1-6
V: TRBV27
D: NA
CDR3: CASSLTGSDSPLHF
DNA: TGTGCCAGCAGTTTAACAGGGTCAGATTCACCCCTCCACTTT

size: NA
J: TRBJ2-1
V: TRBV11-1
D: TRBD1
CDR3: CASSSRDRADNEQFF
DNA: TGTGCCAGCAGCTCCCGGGACAGGGCAGACAATGAGCAGTTCTTC

size: NA
J: TRBJ2-3
V: TRBV20-1
D: TRBD1
CDR3: CSARPRTGGTDTQYF
DNA: TGCAGTGCTAGGCCGAGGACAGGGGGCACAGATACGCAGTATTTT

size: NA
J: TRBJ2-3
V: TRBV6-1
D: TRBD2
CDR3: CASSPSTTSGDTDTQYF
DNA: TGTGCCAGCAGCCCATCGACGACTAGCGGGGACACAGATACGCAGTATTTT

size: NA
J: TRBJ1-2
V: TRBV30
D: TRBD1
CDR3: CAWRLKRTGANYGYTF
DNA: TGTGCCTGGAGGCTAAAGCGGACAGGGGCTAACTATGGCTACACCTTC

size: NA
J: TRBJ1-1
V: TRBV11-1
D: NA
CDR3: CASSLIRDTQRTFF
DNA: TGTGCCAGCAGCTTAATCCGGGACACCCAGAGGACTTTCTTT

size: NA
J: TRBJ1-2
V: TRBV14
D: TRBD1
CDR3: CASSQGGGGEDYGYTF
DNA: TGTGCCAGCAGCCAAGGCGGAGGGGGCGAGGACTATGGCTACACCTTC

size: NA
J: TRBJ1-5
V: TRBV29-1
D: TRBD1
CDR3: CSVGTGGQNQPQHF
DNA: TGCAGCGTCGGGACAGGGGGCCAGAATCAGCCCCAGCATTTT

size: NA
J: TRBJ2-2
V: TRBV4-1
D: NA
CDR3: CASSQDVGRNTGELFF
DNA: TGCGCCAGCAGCCAAGATGTGGGGCGGAACACCGGGGAGCTGTTTTTT

size: NA
J: TRBJ2-5
V: TRBV30
D: TRBD1
CDR3: CAWSALQGELETQYF
DNA: TGTGCCTGGAGTGCCCTCCAGGGGGAACTGGAGACCCAGTACTTC

size: NA
J: TRBJ2-3
V: TRBV18
D: TRBD2
CDR3: CASSPLASGNTDTQYF
DNA: TGTGCCAGCTCACCTCTGGCTAGCGGGAATACAGATACGCAGTATTTT

size: NA
J: TRBJ2-5
V: TRBV12-5
D: TRBD1
CDR3: CASGSDRGGEAQYF
DNA: TGTGCTAGTGGTTCGGACAGGGGAGGAGAGGCCCAGTACTTC

size: NA
J: TRBJ2-7
V: TRBV12-3/TRBV12-4
D: TRBD2
CDR3: CASRGLAGPYEQYF
DNA: TGTGCCAGCAGGGGACTAGCGGGGCCCTACGAGCAGTACTTC

size: NA
J: TRBJ2-4
V: TRBV7-2
D: NA
CDR3: CASSSIPQGTKNIQYF
DNA: TGTGCCAGCAGTTCAATTCCCCAGGGAACCAAAAACATTCAGTACTTC

size: NA
J: TRBJ2-2
V: TRBV7-6
D: NA
CDR3: CASSLFTGRNTGELFF
DNA: TGTGCCAGCAGCTTATTCACCGGGAGGAACACCGGGGAGCTGTTTTTT